The subject of this entry is one T cell receptor (beta chain). Its antigen is unidentified. The sample comes from a study of siplizumab effects on memory and regulatory T cells. Whole-study results and caveats: Just a small share of alloreactive clones was traced back to unstimulated subsets. Proliferating CD4+ or CD8+ clones, roughly 75-95% of them, lacked an assignable naive or memory phenotype.

Sequencing of unstimulated naive, memory, effector memory and TEMRA subsets was performed in three donor pairs. Using immunoSEQ multiplex PCR, the repertoire was profiled, and TCRdb retains in-frame clones only, with some absent. The table shows about 50,000 clones, with around 97% occurring only once. The germline gives CDR1 SGHRS, CDR2 YFSETQ. Trimming removed 1 base at V and 4 bases at J, with 13 bases between. There are 15 residues in the CDR3. This sequence originates from a human donor in good health. This rearrangement joins TRBV5-1 to TRBJ2-3, with D possibly matching TRBD1 (7 bases). The sequencing sample was made of naive CD8+ T cells sorted from blood. CDR3 sequence: CASSLLGRGADTQYF. In DNA, the CDR3 is TGCGCCAGCAGCTTGCTCGGCAGGGGGGCAGATACGCAGTATTTT.